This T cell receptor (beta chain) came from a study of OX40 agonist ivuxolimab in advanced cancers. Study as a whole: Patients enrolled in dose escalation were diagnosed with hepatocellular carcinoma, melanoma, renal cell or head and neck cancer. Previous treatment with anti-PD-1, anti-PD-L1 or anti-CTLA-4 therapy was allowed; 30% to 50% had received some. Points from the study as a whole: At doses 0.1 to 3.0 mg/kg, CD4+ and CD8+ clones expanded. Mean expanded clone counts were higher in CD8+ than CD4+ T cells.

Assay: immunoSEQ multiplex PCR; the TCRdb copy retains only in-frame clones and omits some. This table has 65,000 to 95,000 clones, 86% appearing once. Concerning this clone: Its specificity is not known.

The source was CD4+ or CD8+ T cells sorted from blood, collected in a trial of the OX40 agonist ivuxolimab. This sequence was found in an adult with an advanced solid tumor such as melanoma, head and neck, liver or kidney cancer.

DNA for the CDR3: TGTGCCAGCAGCGCCCAGGGGGAGGAGCAGTTCTTC. Translation: CASSAQGEEQFF. The chain is built from TRBV5-4 and TRBJ2-1, with 7 positions matching TRBD1. This CDR3 has 12 residues. Trimming took 4 bases from V and 10 from J; bases not matched to a gene: 5. The germline CDR1 and CDR2 sequences are SGHNT and YYREEE (reference sequence).